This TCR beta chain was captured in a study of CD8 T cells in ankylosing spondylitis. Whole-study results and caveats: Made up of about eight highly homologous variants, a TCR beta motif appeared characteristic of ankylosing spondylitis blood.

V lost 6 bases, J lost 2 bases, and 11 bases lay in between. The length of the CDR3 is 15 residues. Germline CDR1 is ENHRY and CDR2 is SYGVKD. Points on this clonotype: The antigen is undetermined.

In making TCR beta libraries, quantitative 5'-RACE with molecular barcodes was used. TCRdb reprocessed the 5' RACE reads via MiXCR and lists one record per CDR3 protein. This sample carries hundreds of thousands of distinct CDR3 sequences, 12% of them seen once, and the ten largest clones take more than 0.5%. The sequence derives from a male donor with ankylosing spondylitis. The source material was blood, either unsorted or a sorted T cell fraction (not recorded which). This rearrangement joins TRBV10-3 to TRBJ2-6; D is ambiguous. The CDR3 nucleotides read TGTGCCATCAGCCCTAGGGTTACTGGGGCCAACGTCCTGACTTTC. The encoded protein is CAISPRVTGANVLTF.